This T cell receptor beta chain originates from a study of response to subunit inactivated influenza vaccine. TCRdb called the RT-PCR reads again in MiXCR, with one record for every CDR3 protein. The table has 650,000 to 800,000 distinct CDR3 sequences, about 14% seen once. The germline gives CDR1 SNHLY, CDR2 FYNNEI. This CDR3 has 15 residues. Trimming stripped 2 bases from V and 2 bases from J, with 12 bases between. General observations from the study: Few additional T cells are recruited per seasonal influenza vaccination, authors suggested.

This clonotype was seen ten or more times. Its antigen is undetermined. Sequences were derived from PBMCs from blood, sampled 14 to 15 days before vaccination. The receptor's source is a man in his fifties or sixties who received an inactivated influenza vaccine. The chain employs TRBV2 and TRBJ2-5, with D possibly TRBD1 on 5 matching bases. The CDR3 DNA follows: TGTGCCAGCAGTGAAAACAGGACCCCTCAAGAGACCCAGTACTTC. Amino acids: CASSENRTPQETQYF.